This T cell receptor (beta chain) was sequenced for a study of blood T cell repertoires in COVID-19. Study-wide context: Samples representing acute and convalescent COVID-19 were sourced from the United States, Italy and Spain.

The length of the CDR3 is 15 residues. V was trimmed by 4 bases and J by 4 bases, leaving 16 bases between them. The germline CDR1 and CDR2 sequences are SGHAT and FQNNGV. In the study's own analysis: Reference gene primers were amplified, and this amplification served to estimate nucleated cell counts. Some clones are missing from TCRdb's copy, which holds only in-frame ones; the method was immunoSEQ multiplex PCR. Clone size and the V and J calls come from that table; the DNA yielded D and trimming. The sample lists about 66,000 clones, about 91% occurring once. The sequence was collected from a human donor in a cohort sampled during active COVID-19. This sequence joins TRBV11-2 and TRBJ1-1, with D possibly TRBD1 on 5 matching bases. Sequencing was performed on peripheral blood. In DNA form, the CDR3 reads TGTGCCAGCAGCTCCCTGGGGGGGGTTGGCACTGAAGCTTTCTTT. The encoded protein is CASSSLGGVGTEAFF.